This T cell receptor (beta chain) is drawn from a study of T cells in Graves' hyperthyroidism and ophthalmopathy. The sample holds many counts of this clonotype. Cells are PBMCs isolated from 10 ml of fresh blood. RNA transcripts were the template for amplifying TCR beta CDR3 regions. The HTBI primer set served for first-round RT-PCR of the TCR CDR3. MiXCR, applied by TCRdb to the multiplex PCR reads, yields one record per CDR3 protein. The sample has about 610,000 distinct CDR3 sequences, over 12% seen once. This CDR3 is built from 15 residues. Trimming at V came to 4 bases and at J to 4 bases, leaving 8 bases not matched to a gene. CDR1 MNHEY and CDR2 SMNVEV come from the germline V gene (reference sequence).

Sample: blood. V usage is TRBV27 and J usage is TRBJ2-7; TRBD1 aligns across 9 bases. The receptor was derived from a middle-aged woman with Graves' ophthalmopathy. As DNA, the CDR3 is TGTGCCAGCAGTTCACCGGGACAGGGACAATACGAGCAGTACTTC. This encodes CASSSPGQGQYEQYF.